Here is one T cell receptor (beta chain) with its context. This CDR3 is built from 16 residues. From germline, CDR1 is LNHDA and CDR2 SQIVND (reference sequence). V lost 2 bases, J lost 0 bases, and 13 bases lay in between. This record comes from a study of radiation and T cells in renal cell carcinoma. Repertoires were generated with immunoSEQ multiplex PCR, while TCRdb's copy carries only in-frame clones and drops some. Of some 9,700 clones detected, roughly 50% appear once; the ten largest clones hold around 21%. The treatment is: 15 Gy SBRT to primary tumor, nephrectomy 4 weeks later. The input for sequencing was tumor tissue, taken from a patient whose treatment included radiotherapy and nephrectomy. This sequence was found in a man between 60 and 75 years old with renal cell carcinoma. The rearrangement links TRBV19 to TRBJ2-5; possibly TRBD1 for D (7 bases). In DNA, the CDR3 is TGTGCCAGTAGTATACAGGGGGGCCCGTACCAAGAGACCCAGTACTTC. Protein product: CASSIQGGPYQETQYF.